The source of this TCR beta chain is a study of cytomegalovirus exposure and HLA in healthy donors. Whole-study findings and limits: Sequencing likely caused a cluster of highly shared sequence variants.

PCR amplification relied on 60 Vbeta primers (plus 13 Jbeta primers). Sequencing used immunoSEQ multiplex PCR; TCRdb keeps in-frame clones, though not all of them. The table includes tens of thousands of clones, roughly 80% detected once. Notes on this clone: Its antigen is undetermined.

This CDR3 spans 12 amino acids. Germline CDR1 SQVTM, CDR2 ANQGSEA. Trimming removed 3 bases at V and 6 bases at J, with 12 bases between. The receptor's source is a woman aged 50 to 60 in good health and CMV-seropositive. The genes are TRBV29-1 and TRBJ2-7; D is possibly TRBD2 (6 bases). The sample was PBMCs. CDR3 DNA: TGCAGCGTTGATCTCGGGGGTGGCGAGCAGTACTTC. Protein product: CSVDLGGGEQYF.